The present entry profiles one T cell receptor (beta chain) with its context. Antigen: not known. The sample's time point: blood 2 weeks post-SBRT. As for treatment: 15 Gy SBRT to primary tumor, nephrectomy 4 weeks later. This renal cell carcinoma was of the clear cell type. The data were obtained in a study of radiation and T cells in renal cell carcinoma. Study-wide findings and caveats: Baseline intratumoral clonotype presence is unknown without pretreatment biopsies. In blood, top tumor clones expanded by 2 weeks, shrinking by 4.

Produced via immunoSEQ multiplex PCR; TCRdb's table is partial and in-frame only. The sample includes fewer than 150,000 clones, roughly 91% of them seen just once. The receptor was isolated from a woman in her 70s with renal cell carcinoma. The sequences come from blood, collected from a patient whose treatment included radiotherapy and nephrectomy.

The CDR3: CARSEVAGGTDTQYF. CDR3 bases: TGTGCCAGATCGGAAGTAGCGGGGGGCACAGATACGCAGTATTTT. The chain joins TRBV10-3 to TRBJ2-3; 9 bases map to TRBD2. From germline, CDR1 is ENHRY and CDR2 SYGVKD. CDR3 length: 15 residues. J was trimmed by 1 base and V by 10 bases; bases with no gene match: 9.